This passage covers 17 T cell receptor beta chains from one sample sequenced in a study of T-cell reconstitution after alpha-beta-depleted transplantation in children. A TCRbeta library incorporating unique molecular identifiers was prepared. TCRdb reanalysed the PCR reads using MiXCR and keeps one entry per CDR3 protein. Among fewer than 120,000 distinct CDR3 sequences listed, 10% to 13% were seen once. Specimen: PBMCs from the stem cell graft donor, collected from the stem cell graft. The origin of the receptors is a human donor who donated a stem cell graft to a child with acute lymphoblastic leukemia.

This clonotype was observed at least ten times. This rearrangement joins TRBV7-8 to TRBJ1-3, with D possibly being TRBD1 (5 bases). The CDR3 is 17 amino acids. Germline-derived CDR1 and CDR2 are SGHVS and FQNEAQ. Trimming removed 0 bases from V and 0 bases from J, with 12 bases in between. This CDR3 reads CASSLALFTGSGNTIYF. CDR3 nucleotides: TGTGCCAGCAGCTTAGCCCTTTTTACAGGCTCTGGAAACACCATATATTTT. Drawing the rest from reference TRBV7-8 and TRBJ1-3, the complete variable domain is GAGVSQSPRYKVAKRGQDVALRCDPISGHVSLFWYQQALGQGPEFLTYFQNEAQLDKSGLPSDRFFAERPEGSVSTLKIQRTQQEDSAVYLCASSLALFTGSGNTIYFGEGSWLTVV.

This clonotype was observed at least ten times. The rearrangement links TRBV20-1 to TRBJ2-5; possible D gene TRBD2, 7 bases. Germline loops: CDR1 DFQATT, CDR2 SNEGSKA (reference sequence). The CDR3 is 13 amino acids. The V end was cut by 5 bases, the J end by 5 bases, with 15 bases between. CDR3: CSAHGGPGETQYF. In DNA form, the CDR3 reads TGCAGTGCTCACGGGGGGCCCGGGGAGACCCAGTACTTC.

This clonotype was observed many times. As DNA, the CDR3 is TGTGCCAGCTTCCCCCCCCGCGGTCCTGGCAGCACAGATACGCAGTATTTT. Translation gives CASFPPRGPGSTDTQYF. The chain carries TRBV28 and TRBJ2-3; D remains ambiguous. The CDR3 has 17 amino acids. In germline, CDR1 is MDHEN, CDR2 SYDVKM. V lost 8 bases and J lost 0, with 21 bases in between.

This clonotype was seen ten or more times. This chain links TRBV7-2 with TRBJ2-3; D perhaps matches TRBD2 (5 bases). CDR3 length: 16 residues. CDR1 and CDR2 (germline): SGHTA, FQGNSA. The ends were cut back, 5 bases at V and 0 bases at J, with 15 bases in the middle. The CDR3 spells CASSPRTGPSTDTQYF. The CDR3 DNA is TGTGCCAGCAGCCCGAGGACTGGGCCTAGCACAGATACGCAGTATTTT.

This clonotype appeared many times. This chain connects TRBV12-3 or TRBV12-4 to TRBJ1-5; D perhaps matches TRBD1 (5 bases). Deletions cut 6 bases from V and 3 bases from J, with 12 bases between. The CDR3 totals 14 residues. The DNA for the CDR3 is TGTGCCAGCAGCATACAGGTAACCAATCAGCCCCAGCATTTT. It codes for CASSIQVTNQPQHF.

Comment on this clonotype: Being one base from a much bigger clone, this may be a read error. This chain connects TRBV27 to TRBJ2-6; TRBD2 is a possible D gene (6 bases). CDR3 length equals 17 residues. Per germline, CDR1 MNHEY and CDR2 SMNVEV (reference sequence). This CDR3 reads CASSLLGTVGGANGLTF. Here the CDR3 DNA reads TGTGCCAGCAGTTTGCTCGGGACGGTCGGAGGGGCCAACGGCCTGACTTTC. The variable domain in full, with the rest retrieved from reference TRBV27 and TRBJ2-6, is EAQVTQNPRYLITVTGKKLTVTCSQNMNHEYMSWYRQDPGLGLRQIYYSMNVEVTDKGDVPEGYKVSRKEKRNFPLILESPSPNQTSLYFCASSLLGTVGGANGLTFGAGSRLTVL.

This clonotype was recorded at least ten times. The rearrangement joins TRBV29-1 to TRBJ2-1; 10 bases are shared with TRBD1. The CDR3 consists of 15 residues. The V gene's germline CDR1 is SQVTM and CDR2 ANQGSEA. V trimming: 3 bases; J trimming: 9 bases; junction bases outside the gene matches: 11. In nucleotides, the CDR3 is TGCAGCGTTGACCGGACAGGGGGTGATGTAGGTGAGCAGTTCTTC. Its translation is CSVDRTGGDVGEQFF.

There are many counts of this clonotype. The chain has TRBV6-2 or TRBV6-3 and TRBJ2-7, with D perhaps matching TRBD2 (6 bases). The germline gives CDR1 MNHEY, CDR2 SVGEGT. The germline V and J ends were trimmed by 4 bases and 2 bases, with 9 bases remaining between them. This CDR3 has 13 amino acids. The CDR3 sequence: CASSLRETYEQYF. CDR3 DNA: TGTGCCAGCAGTTTACGGGAGACCTACGAGCAGTACTTC.

This clonotype was observed at least ten times. This chain uses TRBV9 with TRBJ2-7; D assignment may be TRBD1 or TRBD2 (7 bases each). The V gene lost 1 base and the J gene lost 5 bases, with 16 bases spanning the gap. This CDR3 is 15 amino acids long. Germline CDR1 SGDLS, CDR2 YYNGEE. As DNA, the CDR3 is TGTGCCAGCAGCGTAAAGGGGGCGGGAGCCCACGAGCAGTACTTC. Encoded protein: CASSVKGAGAHEQYF.

This clonotype was counted ten times or more. The genes are TRBV5-1 and TRBJ1-5; a weak D match, TRBD1 (6 bases). This CDR3 contains 17 residues. V lost 4 bases, J lost 0 bases, and 17 bases lay in between. Germline assignment: CDR1 SGHRS and CDR2 YFSETQ. This CDR3 is CASSEGPTGTSNQPQHF. The DNA for the CDR3 is TGCGCCAGCAGCGAAGGACCGACAGGAACTAGCAATCAGCCCCAGCATTTT.

Note on this clonotype: A much larger clone differs by one base, so this may be a read error. The chain couples TRBV4-3 to TRBJ2-7, with unresolved D. The CDR3 contains 11 residues. The V end was cut by 1 base, the J end by 8 bases, with 6 bases between. In germline, CDR1 is LGHNA, CDR2 YSLEER. Here the CDR3 DNA reads TGCGCCAGCAGCCAAGGAAGGAAGCAGTACTTC. Protein: CASSQGRKQYF.

This clonotype showed up many times. The chain recombines TRBV20-1 with TRBJ2-1; the match to TRBD2 covers 13 bases. The junction had 4 bases not matched to a gene; V was cut back by 3 bases and J by 5 bases. The CDR3 runs 15 residues. Germline V gives CDR1 DFQATT, CDR2 SNEGSKA (reference sequence). The CDR3 coding sequence is TGCAGTGCTAGCCAGGGACTAGCGGGGCACAATGAGCAGTTCTTC. Translated, it gives CSASQGLAGHNEQFF.

Many counts were recorded for this clonotype. The chain carries TRBV4-3 and TRBJ2-2; 7 nucleotides match TRBD2. This CDR3 spans 14 amino acids. Per germline, CDR1 LGHNA and CDR2 YSLEER. J gave up 6 bases and V 1 base, and 2 bases lay outside the gene matches. The CDR3 region is CASSQVRGAGELFF. CDR3 coding DNA: TGCGCCAGCAGCCAAGTCCGGGGGGCCGGGGAGCTGTTTTTT.

This clonotype was counted many times. The chain recombines TRBV12-3 or TRBV12-4 with TRBJ1-6; D gene unclear. Trimming took off 1 base at V and 9 bases at J, with 10 bases between the two ends. The CDR3 is 14 amino acids. The CDR3, as DNA: TGTGCCAGCAGTTTAGGATTTGGTGGTTCACCCCTCCACTTT. This encodes CASSLGFGGSPLHF.

The rearrangement links TRBV20-1 to TRBJ2-1; 9 bases map to TRBD2. V was pared by 3 bases and J by 15 bases, with 6 bases of the junction left unmatched. The CDR3 contains 11 residues. Germline V lookup: CDR1 DFQATT, CDR2 SNEGSKA (reference sequence). DNA of the CDR3: TGCAGTGCTAGCGGGGGACTAGCTCTGTTCTTC. It codes for CSASGGLALFF.

Comment on this clonotype: A much bigger clone sits one base away, suggesting this may be a read error. The rearrangement uses TRBV5-1 and TRBJ2-1; D call uncertain. CDR1 is SGHRS and CDR2 is YFSETQ in the germline V gene. The CDR3 consists of 11 residues. V lost 1 base and J lost 9, with 5 bases in between. The CDR3 protein is CASSLRFEQFF. CDR3 nucleotide sequence: TGCGCCAGCAGCTTGCGTTTTGAGCAGTTCTTC.

There are many counts of this clonotype. The rearrangement joins TRBV9 to TRBJ2-2; D remains ambiguous. Germline CDR1 is SGDLS and CDR2 is YYNGEE. Between the trimmed V and J ends, which lost 0 bases and 6 bases, there was a span of 9 bases. CDR3 length: 14 residues. CDR3 bases: TGTGCCAGCAGCGTAGTGGGCGGAGCCGGGGAGCTGTTTTTT. Protein: CASSVVGGAGELFF. Full variable domain (remainder filled in from reference TRBV9 and TRBJ2-2): DSGVTQTPKHLITATGQRVTLRCSPRSGDLSVYWYQQSLDQGLQFLIQYYNGEERAKGNILERFSAQQFPDLHSELNLSSLELGDSALYFCASSVVGGAGELFFGEGSRLTVL.